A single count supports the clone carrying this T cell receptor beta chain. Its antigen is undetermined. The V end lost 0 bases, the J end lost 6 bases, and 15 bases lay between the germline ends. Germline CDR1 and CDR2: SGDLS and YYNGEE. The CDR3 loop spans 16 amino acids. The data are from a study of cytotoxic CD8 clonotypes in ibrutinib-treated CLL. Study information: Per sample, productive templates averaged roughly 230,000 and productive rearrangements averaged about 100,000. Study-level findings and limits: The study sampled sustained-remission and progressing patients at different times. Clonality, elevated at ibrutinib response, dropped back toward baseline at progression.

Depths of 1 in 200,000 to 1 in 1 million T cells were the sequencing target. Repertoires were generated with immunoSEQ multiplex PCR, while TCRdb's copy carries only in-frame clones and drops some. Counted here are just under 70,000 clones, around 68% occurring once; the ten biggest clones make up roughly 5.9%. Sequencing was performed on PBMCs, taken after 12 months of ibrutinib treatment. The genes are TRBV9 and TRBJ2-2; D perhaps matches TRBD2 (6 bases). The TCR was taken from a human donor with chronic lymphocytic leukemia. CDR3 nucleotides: TGTGCCAGCAGCGTAGCGGCTGGCGGGGTCGCCGGGGAGCTGTTTTTT. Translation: CASSVAAGGVAGELFF.